The T cell receptor beta chain under discussion was sequenced for a study of T cell repertoires in cytomegalovirus infection. The CDR3 length is 13 residues. Trimming removed 6 bases at V and 6 bases at J, with 12 bases between. TCRdb called the reads again in MiXCR, with one record for every CDR3 protein. Here the sample spans approximately 750,000 distinct CDR3 sequences, roughly 35% being singletons. General study results and limits: Totalled public TCR beta family frequency picked out people who carried CMV plus the relevant HLA.

With regard to this clonotype: What it recognizes is unknown.

Sample: PBMCs. The chain carries TRBV12-3 or TRBV12-4 and TRBJ1-5; D is undetermined. The receptor was derived from a human donor in good health (CMV status not recorded). Some clones in this sample may be carry-over from other donors' samples. The CDR3 nucleotides are TGTGCCAGCAGCTCCTCCCACGGTCAGCCCCAGCATTTT. Translation gives CASSSSHGQPQHF.